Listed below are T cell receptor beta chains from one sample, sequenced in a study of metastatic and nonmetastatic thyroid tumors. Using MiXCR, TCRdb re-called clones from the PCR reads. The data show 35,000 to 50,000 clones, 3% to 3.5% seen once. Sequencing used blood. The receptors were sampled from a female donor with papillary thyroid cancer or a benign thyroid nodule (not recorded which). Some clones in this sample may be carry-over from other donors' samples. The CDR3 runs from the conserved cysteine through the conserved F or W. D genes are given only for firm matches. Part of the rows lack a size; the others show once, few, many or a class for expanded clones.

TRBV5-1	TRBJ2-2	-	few	CASSLVKLEGGTGELFF	TGCGCCAGCAGCTTGGTCAAACTAGAGGGAGGAACCGGGGAGCTGTTTTTT
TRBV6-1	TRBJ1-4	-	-	CASSRTVTNEKLFF	TGTGCCAGCAGCCGGACAGTAACTAATGAAAAACTGTTTTTT
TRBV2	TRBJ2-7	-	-	CASRDLAYYEQYF	TGTGCCAGCAGAGACCTCGCGTACTACGAGCAGTACTTC
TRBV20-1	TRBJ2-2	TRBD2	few	CSARDASGSDVGELFF	TGCAGTGCTAGGGATGCTAGCGGGAGTGACGTCGGGGAGCTTTTTTTT
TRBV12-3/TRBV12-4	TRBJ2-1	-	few	CASRHTDHARYEQFF	TGTGCCAGCAGGCATACGGACCACGCACGGTATGAGCAGTTCTTC
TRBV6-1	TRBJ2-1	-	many	CASSSRVPSSYNEQFF	TGTGCCAGCAGTTCTAGGGTTCCTAGCTCCTACAATGAGCAGTTCTTC
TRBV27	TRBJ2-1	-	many	CASSLRQDEQFF	TGTGCCAGCAGTTTAAGGCAGGATGAGCAGTTCTTC
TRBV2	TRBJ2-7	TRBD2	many	CASSEALGTSGSSYEQYF	TGTGCCAGCAGTGAAGCTCTTGGGACTAGCGGGAGCTCCTACGAGCAGTACTTC
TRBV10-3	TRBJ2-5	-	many	CAISAGETQYF	TGTGCCATCAGTGCAGGGGAGACCCAGTACTTC
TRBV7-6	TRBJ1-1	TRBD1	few	CASRQGQGLNTEAFF	TGTGCCAGCAGGCAGGGACAGGGGTTGAACACTGAAGCTTTCTTT
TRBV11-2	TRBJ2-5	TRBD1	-	CASSLSTGGGETQYF	TGTGCCAGCAGCTTATCGACAGGGGGAGGGGAGACCCAGTACTTC
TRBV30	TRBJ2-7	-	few	CAWSVRRQSLSYEQYF	TGTGCCTGGAGTGTCAGAAGACAGTCCCTCTCCTACGAGCAGTACTTC
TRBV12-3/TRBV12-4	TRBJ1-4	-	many	CASSLGRGGQGKLFF	TGTGCCAGCAGTTTGGGGCGAGGGGGGCAAGGAAAACTGTTTTTT
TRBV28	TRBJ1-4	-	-	CASSESLVFNEKLFF	TGTGCCAGCAGTGAAAGCCTAGTCTTTAATGAAAAACTGTTTTTT
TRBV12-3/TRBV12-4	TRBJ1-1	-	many	CASIDGPGSHTEAFF	TGTGCCAGCATAGACGGCCCAGGGTCGCATACTGAAGCTTTCTTT
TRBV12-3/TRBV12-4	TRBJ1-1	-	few	CASSFTANTEAFF	TGTGCCAGCAGTTTTACGGCAAACACTGAAGCTTTCTTT
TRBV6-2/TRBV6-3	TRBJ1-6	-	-	CASKGVGTNSPLHF	TGTGCCAGCAAGGGGGTGGGGACAAATTCACCCCTCCACTTT
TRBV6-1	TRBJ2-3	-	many	CASRRGRGADTQYF	TGTGCCAGCAGGAGGGGGAGGGGCGCAGATACGCAGTATTTT
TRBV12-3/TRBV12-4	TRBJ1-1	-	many	CASSGGGTEAFF	TGTGCCAGCAGTGGGGGGGGCACTGAAGCTTTCTTT
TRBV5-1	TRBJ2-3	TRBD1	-	CASSLEGQGTDTQYF	TGCGCCAGCAGCTTGGAGGGACAGGGTACAGATACGCAGTATTTT